This T cell receptor (beta chain) was observed in a study of blood T cell repertoires in COVID-19. Study background: Collection of acute and convalescent COVID-19 samples took place in the United States, Italy and Spain. T cells, B-cell-depleted T cells, or PBMCs supplied cDNA or gDNA.

Unmatched junction bases numbered 5, after V lost 0 bases and J lost 3 bases. The CDR3 covers 15 residues. Looked up from germline, CDR1 is SGHRS and CDR2 is YFSETQ. This clone is a singleton in its sample. How the authors handled the data: Counts of nucleated cells, estimated from reference gene primer amplification, were obtained. Repertoires were generated with immunoSEQ multiplex PCR, while TCRdb's copy carries only in-frame clones and drops some. That table gives V, J and clone size, and the DNA gave D and trimming. The sample gives under 75,000 clones, 70% to 90% of which show up once; approximately 17% is in the top ten.

Sequencing input: peripheral blood. The TCR originated in a woman older than 75 with active COVID-19. V is TRBV5-1 and J is TRBJ1-2; 7 nucleotides line up with TRBD1. This CDR3 reads CASSLVPGGDYGYTF. CDR3 bases: TGCGCCAGCAGCTTGGTGCCAGGGGGAGACTATGGCTACACCTTC.